This is a list of T cell receptor beta chains from one sample in a study of blood T cell repertoires in COVID-19. The method was immunoSEQ multiplex PCR; TCRdb's version includes in-frame clones alone and lacks a portion of them. The sample holds 120,000 to 150,000 clones, around four fifths seen once. Sequenced: peripheral blood. Every receptor here comes from a woman aged 35 to 49 with active or convalescent COVID-19. Each CDR3 is given with its conserved first and last residue. Fields, in order: clone size, D gene, V gene, J gene, CDR3 DNA, CDR3 protein. The D gene is left open where the match is weak. Rows give clone size only sometimes, using once, few, many, or a class for an expanded clone.

clone_size: .
d_call: .
v_call: TRBV9
j_call: TRBJ1-2
cdr3_nt: TGTGCCAGCAGCGTAGAGGCAGGGAAAACCTATGGCTACACCTTC
cdr3_aa: CASSVEAGKTYGYTF

clone_size: .
d_call: TRBD1
v_call: TRBV2
j_call: TRBJ1-2
cdr3_nt: TGTGCCAACAGGGAAACAGGGGGCTATGGCTACACCTTC
cdr3_aa: CANRETGGYGYTF

clone_size: .
d_call: .
v_call: TRBV10-3
j_call: TRBJ1-5
cdr3_nt: TGTGCCATCAGTGATTCGCAGGTAGAAGGAGTAGGGCGGAGGAATCAGCCCCAGCATTTT
cdr3_aa: CAISDSQVEGVGRRNQPQHF

clone_size: .
d_call: TRBD1
v_call: TRBV5-1
j_call: TRBJ2-7
cdr3_nt: TGCGCCAGCAGCTCTCGGGGACAGGGGGAAGAGCAGTACTTC
cdr3_aa: CASSSRGQGEEQYF

clone_size: .
d_call: TRBD2
v_call: TRBV9
j_call: TRBJ2-3
cdr3_nt: TGTGCCAGCAGCGTAGCGGCCCCCACCCGAGCGGGGGGCACAGATACGCAGTATTTT
cdr3_aa: CASSVAAPTRAGGTDTQYF

clone_size: few
d_call: TRBD1
v_call: TRBV28
j_call: TRBJ1-1
cdr3_nt: TGTGCCAGCAGTTCCGACAGGGGGCCTCGGGGCACTGAAGCTTTCTTT
cdr3_aa: CASSSDRGPRGTEAFF

clone_size: few
d_call: .
v_call: TRBV11-2
j_call: TRBJ2-7
cdr3_nt: TGTGCCAGCAGCTTAGCTCTACAGGGGGGGAACTCCTACGAGCAGTACTTC
cdr3_aa: CASSLALQGGNSYEQYF

clone_size: few
d_call: TRBD2
v_call: TRBV19
j_call: TRBJ2-2
cdr3_nt: TGTGCCAGCGGGGAGGGGAGGCTAGCGGGACAAACCGGGGAGCTGTTTTTT
cdr3_aa: CASGEGRLAGQTGELFF

clone_size: .
d_call: TRBD1
v_call: TRBV7-2
j_call: TRBJ2-1
cdr3_nt: TGTGCCAGCAGCTTAAGGGGGCAGGCCTCCCCGCGGCAGTTCTTC
cdr3_aa: CASSLRGQASPRQFF

clone_size: .
d_call: TRBD1
v_call: TRBV6-2/TRBV6-3
j_call: TRBJ1-5
cdr3_nt: TGTGCCAGCAGTTACCCTCCCGGGACAGGGCCTAATCAGCCCCAGCATTTT
cdr3_aa: CASSYPPGTGPNQPQHF

clone_size: few
d_call: .
v_call: TRBV2
j_call: TRBJ2-7
cdr3_nt: TGTGCCAGCAGTGACCTCCCGGACAGGGAGGGGTACGAGCAGTACTTC
cdr3_aa: CASSDLPDREGYEQYF

clone_size: .
d_call: TRBD2
v_call: TRBV12-3/TRBV12-4
j_call: TRBJ2-1
cdr3_nt: TGTGCCAGCAGTTTGGCAGAGCGGGAGGGGGGGTTCTTC
cdr3_aa: CASSLAEREGGFF

clone_size: few
d_call: .
v_call: TRBV7-9
j_call: TRBJ1-6
cdr3_nt: TGTGCCAGCAGCCCACAGGGAAATAATTCACCCCTCCACTTT
cdr3_aa: CASSPQGNNSPLHF

clone_size: .
d_call: .
v_call: TRBV18
j_call: TRBJ1-1
cdr3_nt: TGTGCCAGCTCAGGCGGGCAGAACACTGAAGCTTTCTTT
cdr3_aa: CASSGGQNTEAFF

clone_size: .
d_call: .
v_call: TRBV19
j_call: TRBJ2-3
cdr3_nt: TGTGCCAGTAATGTGGGCGGCGGGGCAGATACGCAGTATTTT
cdr3_aa: CASNVGGGADTQYF

clone_size: .
d_call: .
v_call: TRBV10-1
j_call: TRBJ1-5
cdr3_nt: TGCGCCAGCAGTGAATCGGGAAATCAGCCCCAGCATTTT
cdr3_aa: CASSESGNQPQHF

clone_size: .
d_call: TRBD2
v_call: TRBV28
j_call: TRBJ2-1
cdr3_nt: TGTGCCAGTGAAGAGCGGGGATACAATGAGCAGTTCTTC
cdr3_aa: CASEERGYNEQFF

clone_size: .
d_call: TRBD1
v_call: TRBV28
j_call: TRBJ2-7
cdr3_nt: TGTGCCAGCAGTTTAGGGACAGTCTCCTACGAGCAGTACTTC
cdr3_aa: CASSLGTVSYEQYF

clone_size: once
d_call: .
v_call: TRBV4-3
j_call: TRBJ2-4
cdr3_nt: TGCGCCAGCAGCCAAGTAACGGGGGTTACAGGAAACATTCAGTACTTC
cdr3_aa: CASSQVTGVTGNIQYF

clone_size: .
d_call: .
v_call: TRBV18
j_call: TRBJ1-2
cdr3_nt: TGTGCCAGCTCACCACGCCGACAGGTCCGCTATGGCTACACCTTC
cdr3_aa: CASSPRRQVRYGYTF

clone_size: medium-sized
d_call: TRBD1
v_call: TRBV7-2
j_call: TRBJ2-7
cdr3_nt: TGTGCCAGCAGCTCAGGCGGGCAGGGGGCCTACGAGCAGTACTTC
cdr3_aa: CASSSGGQGAYEQYF

clone_size: .
d_call: .
v_call: TRBV18
j_call: TRBJ1-5
cdr3_nt: TGTGCCAGCTCACCACCCGCAGGGGCCTCCAATCAGCCCCAGCATTTT
cdr3_aa: CASSPPAGASNQPQHF

clone_size: .
d_call: .
v_call: TRBV19
j_call: TRBJ1-1
cdr3_nt: TGTGCCAGTAGTATTCGGCAGGGGTTAGGAGCTTTCTTT
cdr3_aa: CASSIRQGLGAFF

clone_size: .
d_call: .
v_call: TRBV21-1
j_call: TRBJ1-5
cdr3_nt: TGTGCCAGCAGCAAAGCCCGTTTCACAGGGAAGCGGCGCAATCAGCCCCAGCATTTT
cdr3_aa: CASSKARFTGKRRNQPQHF

clone_size: .
d_call: TRBD1
v_call: TRBV27
j_call: TRBJ1-2
cdr3_nt: TGTGCCAGCACCCCCCGGACAGGGAATAACTATGGCTACACCTTC
cdr3_aa: CASTPRTGNNYGYTF

clone_size: .
d_call: .
v_call: TRBV5-1
j_call: TRBJ2-3
cdr3_nt: TGCGCCAGCAGCTCGGACAGTCGCACAGATACGCAGTATTTT
cdr3_aa: CASSSDSRTDTQYF

clone_size: .
d_call: .
v_call: TRBV5-1
j_call: TRBJ1-1
cdr3_nt: TGCGCCAGCAGCTTGTTGGGGAGGATGAACACTGAAGCTTTCTTT
cdr3_aa: CASSLLGRMNTEAFF

clone_size: .
d_call: TRBD2
v_call: TRBV5-8
j_call: TRBJ2-7
cdr3_nt: TGTGCCAGCAGCTTCGGGACTAGCGACTACGAGCAGTACTTC
cdr3_aa: CASSFGTSDYEQYF

clone_size: .
d_call: TRBD2
v_call: TRBV3-1/TRBV3-2
j_call: TRBJ2-3
cdr3_nt: TGTGCCAGCAGCCGGACTAGCGGGGGTACCATAGATACGCAGTATTTT
cdr3_aa: CASSRTSGGTIDTQYF

clone_size: .
d_call: .
v_call: TRBV5-1
j_call: TRBJ2-1
cdr3_nt: TGCGCCAGCAGCGTCCTCAGGTTTTCCTACAATGAGCAGTTCTTC
cdr3_aa: CASSVLRFSYNEQFF

clone_size: .
d_call: TRBD1
v_call: TRBV28
j_call: TRBJ1-5
cdr3_nt: TGTGCCAGCGGGGGACAGGGCAACTATGATCAGCCCCAGCATTTT
cdr3_aa: CASGGQGNYDQPQHF

clone_size: .
d_call: .
v_call: TRBV7-8
j_call: TRBJ1-1
cdr3_nt: TGTGCCAGCAGCTTAGGTCCCAGTGGGCTGAACACTGAAGCTTTCTTT
cdr3_aa: CASSLGPSGLNTEAFF

clone_size: .
d_call: .
v_call: TRBV11-2
j_call: TRBJ2-3
cdr3_nt: TGTGCCAGCAGCCCGGGCACAGATACGCAGTATTTT
cdr3_aa: CASSPGTDTQYF

clone_size: .
d_call: .
v_call: TRBV28
j_call: TRBJ1-5
cdr3_nt: TGTGCCAGCAGTTTCCTAATTCGAGGGATGGGTCAGCCCCAGCATTTT
cdr3_aa: CASSFLIRGMGQPQHF

clone_size: .
d_call: .
v_call: TRBV18
j_call: TRBJ2-5
cdr3_nt: TGTGCCAGCTCACCAGGGGGGACGGAAACCCAGTACTTC
cdr3_aa: CASSPGGTETQYF

clone_size: .
d_call: .
v_call: TRBV19
j_call: TRBJ1-1
cdr3_nt: TGTGCCAGTAGTTGGCAGGGAAGCATGAACACTGAAGCTTTCTTT
cdr3_aa: CASSWQGSMNTEAFF